This TCR beta chain comes out of a study of human T cells and chemical hapten exposure. Across the whole study: An area of 2 cm by approximately 2.1 cm on upper inner arm skin received 2% DPC for sensitization.

TCRdb re-called the RACE reads through MiXCR, storing one row per CDR3 protein. The profile shows roughly 190,000 distinct CDR3 sequences, around 24% of them singletons. The CDR3 is 12 residues long. V was cut by 4 bases and J by 7 bases, with 14 bases left in between. The germline gives CDR1 DFQATT, CDR2 SNEGSKA (reference sequence). Time point in this sample: patch test 1, 2 weeks after DPC sensitization. Treatment of the sample: therapeutic diphenylcyclopropenone sensitization with weekly scalp DPC. Blood collection took place prior to placing each patch test. Patients had alopecia, were aged 18 to 70, and were not pregnant.

This chain links TRBV20-1 with TRBJ2-7; D remains ambiguous. This sequence was found in a woman aged 45-65 years with alopecia areata. Some clones in this sample may be carry-over from other donors' samples. The specimen was whole blood, collected in connection with sensitization to the hapten diphenylcyclopropenone (DPC). The CDR3 reads CSATQRLEEQYF. CDR3 sequence (DNA): TGCAGTGCTACCCAGAGGTTGGAGGAGCAGTACTTC.